Following are 29 T cell receptor beta chains from one sample sequenced in a study of cytomegalovirus exposure and HLA in healthy donors (dated by TCRdb to about 2017). The library relied on the immunoSEQ multiplex PCR assay. For the multiplex PCR, a mixture combining 60 forward primers for TCR Vbeta segments and 13 reverse primers for TCR Jbeta segments was used. Entries here come from immuneACCESS through TCRdb and include only in-frame sequences with V and J called. Some clones fail to appear in such tables; in the studies checked, an unresolved V gene covers under half of the shortfall, and the cause of the remainder is unknown. For this sample there are under 150,000 clones; around 81% appear just once. The ten largest clones capture around 6.8% of the sample. Sequencing was performed on PBMCs. The receptor source for this set is a man aged 40-50 years in good health and CMV-seropositive.

The gene calls are TRBV7-8 and TRBJ2-7; 7 bases are a match to TRBD1. CDR1 SGHVS and CDR2 FQNEAQ come from the germline V gene. J was trimmed by 2 bases and V by 7 bases; bases with no gene match: 11. The CDR3 runs to 15 residues. CDR3 sequence (DNA): TGTGCCAGCATCCCGGGACAGAGTGTTACCTACGAGCAGTACTTC. This gives the protein CASIPGQSVTYEQYF. Filled out from reference TRBV7-8 and TRBJ2-7, the complete variable domain reads GAGVSQSPRYKVAKRGQDVALRCDPISGHVSLFWYQQALGQGPEFLTYFQNEAQLDKSGLPSDRFFAERPEGSVSTLKIQRTQQEDSAVYLCASIPGQSVTYEQYFGPGTRLTVT.

The rearrangement links TRBV2 to TRBJ1-4; 11 nucleotides align to TRBD1. Germline-derived CDR1 and CDR2 are SNHLY and FYNNEI. V shed 6 bases and J 4 bases; nucleotides not matched to a gene: 7. The CDR3 runs 16 residues. The CDR3 reads CASSWGTGGDNEKLFF. In DNA, the CDR3 is TGTGCCAGCAGCTGGGGGACAGGGGGTGATAATGAAAAACTGTTTTTT.

V is TRBV4-2 and J is TRBJ1-6; D is perhaps TRBD1 (5 bases). Per the germline V gene, CDR1 is LGHNA and CDR2 is YNFKEQ. The V end lost 1 base, the J end lost 4 bases, and 8 bases lay between the germline ends. CDR3 size: 15 residues. The CDR3 loop reads CASSQGPGYNSPLHF. The CDR3 bases are TGTGCCAGCAGCCAAGGCCCAGGGTATAATTCACCCCTCCACTTT.

This clone was counted a few times. J is TRBJ2-7 and V is TRBV4-3; D remains ambiguous. The ends were cut back, 1 base at V and 0 bases at J, with 10 bases in the middle. The CDR3 is 15 residues long. The germline V gene encodes CDR1 LGHNA and CDR2 YSLEER. CDR3 in amino acids: CASSQVAGSSYEQYF. The CDR3, as DNA: TGCGCCAGCAGCCAAGTGGCAGGAAGCTCCTACGAGCAGTACTTC.

The gene calls are TRBV7-2 and TRBJ1-1; D gene unclear. CDR3 length: 16 residues. Germline CDR1 SGHTA, CDR2 FQGNSA. V lost 1 base to trimming and J lost 5 bases, with 17 bases between them. The CDR3 sequence is CASSLVSGNPRTEAFF. CDR3 DNA sequence: TGTGCCAGCAGCTTAGTCTCCGGGAACCCGAGGACTGAAGCTTTCTTT.

The rearrangement uses TRBV6-1 and TRBJ1-2, with 7 positions matching TRBD1. This CDR3 is 14 amino acids long. Germline loops: CDR1 MNHNS, CDR2 SASEGT. The V segment lost 5 bases and the J segment 4 bases; nucleotides outside the gene matches: 7. As DNA, the CDR3 is TGTGCCAGCAGTACCAGGGGGGTCCTCTATGGCTACACCTTC. Amino acids: CASSTRGVLYGYTF.

J is TRBJ1-3 and V is TRBV18; 8 bases are shared with TRBD1. CDR1 is KGHSH, CDR2 LQKENI, per germline. The CDR3 has 13 residues. With 3 bases clipped from V and 6 bases from J, the junction kept 1 base outside the gene matches. The CDR3 loop is CASSPTGENTIYF. CDR3 nucleotide sequence: TGTGCCAGCTCACCGACAGGGGAAAACACCATATATTTT. Variable domain in full (rest from reference TRBV18 and TRBJ1-3): NAGVMQNPRHLVRRRGQEARLRCSPMKGHSHVYWYRQLPEEGLKFMVYLQKENIIDESGMPKERFSAEFPKEGPSILRIQQVVRGDSAAYFCASSPTGENTIYFGEGSWLTVV.

This chain joins TRBV19 and TRBJ1-5, with TRBD1 matching over 8 bases. The germline V gene encodes CDR1 LNHDA and CDR2 SQIVND (reference sequence). This CDR3 spans 16 amino acids. V was pared by 7 bases and J by 4 bases, with 12 bases of the junction left unmatched. The CDR3: CASTLLGDRINQPQHF. In nucleotides, the CDR3 is TGTGCCAGTACCTTATTGGGGGACAGGATTAATCAGCCCCAGCATTTT.

The CDR3: CASSVSGDSSYEQYF. CDR3 bases: TGTGCCAGCAGCGTTAGCGGAGACAGCTCCTACGAGCAGTACTTC. This chain connects TRBV9 to TRBJ2-7, with a tentative D call TRBD2 (6 bases). From germline, CDR1 is SGDLS and CDR2 YYNGEE. Trimming took off 2 bases at V and 0 bases at J, with 12 bases between the two ends. This CDR3 is 15 amino acids long. Full variable domain (outside the CDR3, taken from reference TRBV9 and TRBJ2-7): DSGVTQTPKHLITATGQRVTLRCSPRSGDLSVYWYQQSLDQGLQFLIQYYNGEERAKGNILERFSAQQFPDLHSELNLSSLELGDSALYFCASSVSGDSSYEQYFGPGTRLTVT.

J is TRBJ2-6 and V is TRBV30; a weak D match, TRBD1 (6 bases). The CDR3 loop spans 15 amino acids. V lost 5 bases, J lost 4 bases, and 15 bases lay in between. Germline V gene sequence: CDR1 GTSNPN, CDR2 SVGIG (reference sequence). The CDR3 region is CAWGDPGAGANVLTF. The CDR3 DNA reads as TGTGCCTGGGGGGACCCAGGGGCGGGGGCCAACGTCCTGACTTTC.

This clone has a handful of counts. V gene TRBV5-1 combines with J gene TRBJ1-2; TRBD1 agrees at 7 bases. The V gene end was trimmed by 6 bases and the J gene end by 14 bases; junction bases not matched to a gene: 22. Per germline, CDR1 SGHRS and CDR2 YFSETQ. The CDR3 length is 15 residues. The chain's CDR3 is CASKEQVSRDSVMTF. The CDR3, as DNA: TGCGCCAGCAAAGAACAGGTTTCCCGGGACAGTGTGATGACCTTC. Together with reference TRBV5-1 and TRBJ1-2, the CDR3 gives the full variable domain: KAGVTQTPRYLIKTRGQQVTLSCSPISGHRSVSWYQQTPGQGLQFLFEYFSETQRNKGNFPGRFSGRQFSNSRSEMNVSTLELGDSALYLCASKEQVSRDSVMTFGSGTRLTVV.

The V and J genes are TRBV27 and TRBJ2-3; tentatively, D is TRBD1 (6 bases). Germline V gene sequence: CDR1 MNHEY, CDR2 SMNVEV (reference sequence). Trimming took off 0 bases at V and 0 bases at J, with 7 bases between the two ends. The CDR3 length is 15 residues. The CDR3 sequence: CASSLSQGSTDTQYF. The DNA of the CDR3 is TGTGCCAGCAGTTTATCACAGGGAAGCACAGATACGCAGTATTTT.

This CDR3 is CASSTGPGTGVVSYTF. As DNA, the CDR3 is TGTGCCAGCAGTACCGGCCCCGGGACAGGGGTTGTCAGCTACACCTTC. This sequence joins TRBV27 and TRBJ1-2, with 10 nucleotides matching TRBD1. This CDR3 is 16 amino acids long. V lost 5 bases and J lost 9; bases outside the gene matches: 15. Germline V lookup: CDR1 MNHEY, CDR2 SMNVEV (reference sequence).

The rearrangement links TRBV5-1 to TRBJ1-1, with a tentative D call TRBD1 (6 bases). CDR1 and CDR2 from the germline V gene are SGHRS and YFSETQ. This CDR3 is built from 15 residues. V lost 7 bases, J lost 0 bases, and 16 bases lay in between. Here the CDR3 reads CASSLGGRVNTEAFF. As DNA, the CDR3 is TGCGCCAGCTCCTTGGGGGGGCGCGTGAACACTGAAGCTTTCTTT.

The rearrangement uses TRBV5-1 and TRBJ2-7; D remains unclear. This CDR3 region has 16 residues. The V end lost 4 bases, the J end lost 0 bases, and 17 bases lay between the germline ends. CDR1 and CDR2 (germline): SGHRS, YFSETQ. In nucleotides, the CDR3 is TGCGCCAGCAGCCCCATTAAGCATAGGAGCTCCTACGAGCAGTACTTC. Amino acids: CASSPIKHRSSYEQYF.

This rearrangement joins TRBV27 to TRBJ2-7; 13 nucleotides agree with TRBD2. With 0 bases clipped from V and 2 bases from J, the junction kept 7 bases outside the gene matches. The CDR3 sequence is 18 residues long. Germline-derived CDR1 and CDR2 are MNHEY and SMNVEV (reference sequence). The CDR3 DNA follows: TGTGCCAGCAGTTTATCCGGGACTAGCGGGACAACCGCCTACGAGCAGTACTTC. This gives the protein CASSLSGTSGTTAYEQYF.

V and J are TRBV18 and TRBJ2-7, with 10 bases fitting TRBD2. Germline V gene sequence: CDR1 KGHSH, CDR2 LQKENI. V was clipped by 1 base and J by 5 bases; unmatched bases: 14. The CDR3 contains 18 residues. The CDR3 sequence: CASSPLPPGLAGVNEQYF. In nucleotides, the CDR3 is TGTGCCAGCTCACCACTGCCCCCCGGGCTAGCGGGAGTCAACGAGCAGTACTTC. The full variable domain, in which reference TRBV18 and TRBJ2-7 provide the parts outside the CDR3, is NAGVMQNPRHLVRRRGQEARLRCSPMKGHSHVYWYRQLPEEGLKFMVYLQKENIIDESGMPKERFSAEFPKEGPSILRIQQVVRGDSAAYFCASSPLPPGLAGVNEQYFGPGTRLTVT.

The chain joins TRBV7-6 to TRBJ2-7; 9 bases align to TRBD1. V was pared by 3 bases and J by 2 bases, with 2 bases of the junction left unmatched. Germline-derived CDR1 and CDR2 are SGHVS and FNYEAQ. This CDR3 is built from 14 residues. The DNA of the CDR3 is TGTGCCAGCAGCTTGGACAGGGGAACCTACGAGCAGTACTTC. This gives the protein CASSLDRGTYEQYF.

The genes are TRBV7-2 and TRBJ2-1, with 14 bases that match TRBD2. V gave up 5 bases and J gave up 4 bases; unmatched junction bases: 7. The V gene's germline CDR1 is SGHTA and CDR2 FQGNSA. The CDR3 spans 17 residues. CDR3 nucleotides: TGTGCCAGCAGCACTAGGACTAGCGGGGGGTCTTACAATGAGCAGTTCTTC. It is translated as CASSTRTSGGSYNEQFF. Based on the CDR3 plus reference TRBV7-2 and TRBJ2-1, the full variable domain is GAGVSQSPSNKVTEKGKDVELRCDPISGHTALYWYRQSLGQGLEFLIYFQGNSAPDKSGLPSDRFSAERTGGSVSTLTIQRTQQEDSAVYLCASSTRTSGGSYNEQFFGPGTRLTVL.

This chain uses TRBV5-6 with TRBJ1-2; 8 bases fit TRBD1. CDR1 is SGHDT and CDR2 is YYEEEE in the germline V gene. The length of the CDR3 is 13 residues. V shed 5 bases and J 2 bases; nucleotides not matched to a gene: 2. The CDR3 sequence is CASRDRENYGYTF. CDR3 DNA sequence: TGTGCCAGCAGGGACAGGGAAAACTATGGCTACACCTTC.

The chain joins TRBV6-5 to TRBJ1-5; TRBD1 matches at 8 bases. CDR3 size: 15 residues. The germline V gene encodes CDR1 MNHEY and CDR2 SVGAGI. With 7 bases clipped from V and 4 bases from J, the junction kept 9 bases outside the gene matches. CDR3 amino acids: CASTPDRGHNQPQHF. The CDR3 DNA reads TGTGCCAGCACCCCAGACAGGGGCCATAATCAGCCCCAGCATTTT.

The chain uses TRBV27 and TRBJ2-7; TRBD2 might be the D (7 bases). Germline CDR1 and CDR2: MNHEY and SMNVEV (reference sequence). V was cut by 0 bases and J by 2 bases, with 8 bases left in between. The CDR3 loop spans 14 amino acids. The CDR3 is CASSLSGGPYEQYF. The CDR3 nucleotides are TGTGCCAGCAGTTTATCGGGGGGGCCCTACGAGCAGTACTTC.

V is TRBV6-5 and J is TRBJ2-1; possible D gene TRBD2, 6 bases. CDR1 is MNHEY and CDR2 is SVGAGI in the germline V gene. The CDR3 spans 14 residues. V lost 6 bases, J lost 8 bases, and 17 bases lay in between. For the CDR3, the DNA is TGTGCCAGCAGCCGCGGGACTCCGAGGGATGAGCAGTTCTTC. Protein product: CASSRGTPRDEQFF.

The chain combines TRBV6-1 with TRBJ2-3; maybe TRBD1 (6 bases). V was cut by 4 bases and J by 0 bases, with 14 bases left in between. Germline V CDR1 and CDR2: MNHNS, SASEGT. The CDR3 has 16 amino acids. The CDR3, as DNA: TGTGCCAGCAGTGTTCAGGGGTACCCTAGCACAGATACGCAGTATTTT. Translated: CASSVQGYPSTDTQYF.

This chain joins TRBV10-3 and TRBJ2-5, with 8 bases matching TRBD2. Germline CDR1 is ENHRY and CDR2 is SYGVKD. This CDR3 has 14 amino acids. The V segment lost 8 bases and the J segment 3 bases; nucleotides outside the gene matches: 8. The CDR3 loop reads CAIRPGGAKETQYF. The CDR3 nucleotides read TGTGCCATCCGCCCCGGGGGGGCCAAAGAGACCCAGTACTTC.

V and J are TRBV2 and TRBJ1-1, with 7 bases aligning to TRBD1. The V gene end was trimmed by 1 base and the J gene end by 8 bases; junction bases not matched to a gene: 7. CDR1 and CDR2 (germline): SNHLY, FYNNEI. The CDR3 extends over 14 amino acids. The CDR3 DNA reads as TGTGCCAGCAGTGAAGTTATGGGACAGCTGGAAGCTTTCTTT. Residues: CASSEVMGQLEAFF.

This sequence joins TRBV18 and TRBJ1-3; 7 bases fit TRBD1. Per germline, CDR1 KGHSH and CDR2 LQKENI. The CDR3 loop spans 14 amino acids. Trimming cost V 5 bases and J 2 bases; bases outside gene matches: 3. The CDR3 DNA reads TGTGCCAGCTCATCACAGGGGCCTGGAAACACCATATATTTT. Translated, it gives CASSSQGPGNTIYF. The variable domain in full, completed from reference TRBV18 and TRBJ1-3, reads NAGVMQNPRHLVRRRGQEARLRCSPMKGHSHVYWYRQLPEEGLKFMVYLQKENIIDESGMPKERFSAEFPKEGPSILRIQQVVRGDSAAYFCASSSQGPGNTIYFGEGSWLTVV.

The chain carries TRBV5-6 and TRBJ2-7; 7 bases line up with TRBD1. The germline CDR1 and CDR2 sequences are SGHDT and YYEEEE. CDR3 length equals 14 residues. V lost 4 bases to trimming and J lost 3 bases; unmatched junction nucleotides: 7. CDR3: CASSPGQVFYEQYF. For the CDR3, the DNA is TGTGCCAGCAGCCCAGGACAGGTTTTCTACGAGCAGTACTTC.

The chain carries TRBV6-1 and TRBJ2-3, with 11 bases matching TRBD2. The germline V gene has CDR1 MNHNS and CDR2 SASEGT. Losses at the gene ends were 4 bases for V and 2 bases for J; bases not matched to a gene: 2. This CDR3 comprises 15 residues. The CDR3 region has the DNA TGTGCCAGCAGTGGACTAGCGGGGCTCACAGATACGCAGTATTTT. Its protein is CASSGLAGLTDTQYF.